A single count supports the clone carrying this T cell receptor beta chain. The table came from immunoSEQ multiplex PCR; TCRdb's copy has only in-frame clones and leaves some out. The sample has approximately 90,000 clones, 85% to 95% seen once; the top ten hold about 0.84%. Per germline, CDR1 SGHDT and CDR2 YYEEEE. Trimming at V came to 3 bases and at J to 8 bases, leaving 13 bases not matched to a gene. CDR3 length: 16 amino acids. The data were taken from a study of T cell changes during pregnancy in multiple sclerosis. The sample was peripheral blood, taken in the third trimester of pregnancy. This sequence was found in a female donor with multiple sclerosis, enrolled in a pregnancy study. The rearrangement joins TRBV5-6 to TRBJ1-4; 7 bases align to TRBD1. CDR3 bases: TGTGCCAGCAGCTCGTCCCGGACAGGAATCCTCGAAAAACTGTTTTTT. Protein product: CASSSSRTGILEKLFF.